This TCR beta chain emerged from a study of blood T cell repertoires in COVID-19. The method was immunoSEQ multiplex PCR; TCRdb's version includes in-frame clones alone and lacks a portion of them. In the table there are about 48,000 clones, about 85% of which are singletons. Germline assignment: CDR1 SNHLY and CDR2 FYNNEI. V lost 6 bases, J lost 0 bases, and 14 bases lay in between. This CDR3 has 15 amino acids. The count of this clone is one. This receptor was obtained from a woman in her fifties or sixties with acute or convalescent COVID-19. The genes are TRBV2 and TRBJ1-2; possibly TRBD1 for D (6 bases). Sequenced material: peripheral blood. The CDR3 protein is CASSADRTSNYGYTF. Written as DNA, the CDR3 is TGTGCCAGCAGCGCAGACAGGACCTCTAACTATGGCTACACCTTC.